The source of this TCR beta chain is a study of T cells after yellow fever vaccination. Germline V lookup: CDR1 PRHDT, CDR2 FYEKMQ (reference sequence). The V and J ends lost 1 base and 3 bases respectively, with 7 bases between them. This CDR3 comprises 13 residues. TCRdb called the 5' RACE reads again in MiXCR, with one record for every CDR3 protein. Of some 100,000 distinct CDR3 sequences listed, about 8.4% are singletons. This clonotype has only a few counts. The sequencing here drew on CD8+ T cells not binding an NS4B(214-222) dextramer, sorted from PBMCs, taken roughly 15 days after the first yellow fever vaccination. The V gene is TRBV13, the J gene TRBJ2-7, with a weak D call TRBD1 (6 bases). The sequence derives from a man between 18 and 35 years old who received the YFV17D yellow fever vaccine. CDR3 sequence: CASSLADSYEQYF. The CDR3 region has the DNA TGTGCCAGCAGCTTAGCGGACAGCTACGAGCAGTACTTC.